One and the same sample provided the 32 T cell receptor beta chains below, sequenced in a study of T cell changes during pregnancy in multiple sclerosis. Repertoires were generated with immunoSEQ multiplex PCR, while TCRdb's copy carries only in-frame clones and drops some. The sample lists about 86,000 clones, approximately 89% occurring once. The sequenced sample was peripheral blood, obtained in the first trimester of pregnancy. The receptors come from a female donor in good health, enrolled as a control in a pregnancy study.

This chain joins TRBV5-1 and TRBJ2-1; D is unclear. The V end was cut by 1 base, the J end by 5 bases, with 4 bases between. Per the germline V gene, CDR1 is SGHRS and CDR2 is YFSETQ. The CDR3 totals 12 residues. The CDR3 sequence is CASSLTDNEQFF. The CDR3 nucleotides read TGCGCCAGCAGCTTGACAGACAATGAGCAGTTCTTC.

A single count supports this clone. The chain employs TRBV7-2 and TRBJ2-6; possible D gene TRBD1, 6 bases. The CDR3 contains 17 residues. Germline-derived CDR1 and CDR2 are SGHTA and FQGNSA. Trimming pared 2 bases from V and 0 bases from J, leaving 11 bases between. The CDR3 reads CASSLQGSYSGANVLTF. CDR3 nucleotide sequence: TGTGCCAGCAGCTTACAGGGGAGCTACTCTGGGGCCAACGTCCTGACTTTC. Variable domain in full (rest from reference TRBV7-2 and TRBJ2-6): GAGVSQSPSNKVTEKGKDVELRCDPISGHTALYWYRQSLGQGLEFLIYFQGNSAPDKSGLPSDRFSAERTGGSVSTLTIQRTQQEDSAVYLCASSLQGSYSGANVLTFGAGSRLTVL.

The CDR3 region is CASRCNHPQSRANVLTF. The CDR3 nucleotides are TGTGCCAGCAGGTGTAATCATCCACAAAGTCGGGCCAACGTCCTGACTTTC. The chain has TRBV5-8 and TRBJ2-6; D not resolved. V was clipped by 5 bases and J by 5 bases, with 20 bases between them. CDR3 length: 17 amino acids. Germline V gene data show CDR1 as SGHTS and CDR2 as YDEGEE.

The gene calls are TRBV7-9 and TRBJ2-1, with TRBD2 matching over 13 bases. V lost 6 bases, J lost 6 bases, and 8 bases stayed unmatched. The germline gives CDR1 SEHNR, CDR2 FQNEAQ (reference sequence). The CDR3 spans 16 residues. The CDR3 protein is CASSETGTSGVNEQFF. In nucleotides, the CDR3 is TGTGCCAGCAGTGAAACCGGGACTAGCGGGGTCAATGAGCAGTTCTTC.

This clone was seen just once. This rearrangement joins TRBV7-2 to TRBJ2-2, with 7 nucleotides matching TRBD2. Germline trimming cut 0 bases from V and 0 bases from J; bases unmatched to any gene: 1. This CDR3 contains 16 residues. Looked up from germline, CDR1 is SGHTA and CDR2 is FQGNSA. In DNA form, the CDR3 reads TGTGCCAGCAGCTTAGCGGGGGGGTCGAACACCGGGGAGCTGTTTTTT. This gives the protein CASSLAGGSNTGELFF.

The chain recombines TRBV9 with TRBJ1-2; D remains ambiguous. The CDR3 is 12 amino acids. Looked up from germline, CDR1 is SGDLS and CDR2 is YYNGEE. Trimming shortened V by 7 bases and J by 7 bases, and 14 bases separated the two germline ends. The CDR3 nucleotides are TGTGCCAGCCTAGACCCCGAGGGTGGCTACACCTTC. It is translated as CASLDPEGGYTF.

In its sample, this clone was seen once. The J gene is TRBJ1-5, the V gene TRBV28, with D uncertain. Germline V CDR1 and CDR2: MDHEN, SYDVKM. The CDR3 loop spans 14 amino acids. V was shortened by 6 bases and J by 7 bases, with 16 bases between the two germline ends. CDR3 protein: CASSRGGYGQPQHF. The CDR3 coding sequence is TGTGCCAGCAGCCGAGGTGGGTACGGGCAGCCCCAGCATTTT. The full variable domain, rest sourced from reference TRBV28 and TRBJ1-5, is DVKVTQSSRYLVKRTGEKVFLECVQDMDHENMFWYRQDPGLGLRLIYFSYDVKMKEKGDIPEGYSVSREKKERFSLILESASTNQTSMYLCASSRGGYGQPQHFGDGTRLSIL.

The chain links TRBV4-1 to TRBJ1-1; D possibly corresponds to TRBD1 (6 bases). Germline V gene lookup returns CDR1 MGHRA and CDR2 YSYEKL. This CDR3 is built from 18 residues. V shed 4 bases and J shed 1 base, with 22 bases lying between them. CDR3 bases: TGCGCCAGCAGCCCCTCCCCCCATCGGACAGCTGAGAACACTGAAGCTTTCTTT. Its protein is CASSPSPHRTAENTEAFF.

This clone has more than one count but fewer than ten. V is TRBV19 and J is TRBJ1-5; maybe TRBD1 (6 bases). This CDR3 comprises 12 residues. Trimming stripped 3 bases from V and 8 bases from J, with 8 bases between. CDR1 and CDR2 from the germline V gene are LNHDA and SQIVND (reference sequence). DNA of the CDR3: TGTGCCAGTAGTATTACAGGGAAGCCCCAGCATTTT. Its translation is CASSITGKPQHF.

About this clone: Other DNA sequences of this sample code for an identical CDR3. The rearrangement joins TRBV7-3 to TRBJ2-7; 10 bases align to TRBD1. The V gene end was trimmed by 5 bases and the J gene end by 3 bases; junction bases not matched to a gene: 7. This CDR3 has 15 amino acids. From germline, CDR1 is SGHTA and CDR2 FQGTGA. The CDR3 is CASSPSGTGVYEQYF. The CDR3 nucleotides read TGTGCCAGCAGCCCATCCGGGACAGGGGTCTACGAGCAGTACTTC.

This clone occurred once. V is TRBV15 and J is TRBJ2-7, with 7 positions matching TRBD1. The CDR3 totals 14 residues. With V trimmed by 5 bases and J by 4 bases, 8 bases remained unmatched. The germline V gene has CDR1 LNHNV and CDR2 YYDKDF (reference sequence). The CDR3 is CATSPGQNFYEQYF. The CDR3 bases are TGTGCCACCAGCCCGGGACAGAACTTTTACGAGCAGTACTTC.

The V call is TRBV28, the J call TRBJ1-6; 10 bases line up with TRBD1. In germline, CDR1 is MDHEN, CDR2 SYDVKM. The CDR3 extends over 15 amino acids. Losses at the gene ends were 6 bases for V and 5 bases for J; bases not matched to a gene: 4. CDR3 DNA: TGTGCCAGCAGGGGGGGACAGGGGAATAATTCACCCCTCCACTTT. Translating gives CASRGGQGNNSPLHF.

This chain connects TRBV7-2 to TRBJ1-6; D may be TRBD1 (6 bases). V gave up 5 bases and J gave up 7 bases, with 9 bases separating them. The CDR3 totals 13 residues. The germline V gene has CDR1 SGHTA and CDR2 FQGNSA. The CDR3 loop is CASSVQGNSPLHF. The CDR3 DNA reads TGTGCCAGCAGCGTCCAGGGGAATTCACCCCTCCACTTT.

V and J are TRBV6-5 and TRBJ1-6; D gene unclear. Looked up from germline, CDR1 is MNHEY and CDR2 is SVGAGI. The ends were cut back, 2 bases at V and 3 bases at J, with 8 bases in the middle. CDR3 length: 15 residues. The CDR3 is CASSYTGIYNSPLHF. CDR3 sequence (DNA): TGTGCCAGCAGTTACACCGGGATCTATAATTCACCCCTCCACTTT.

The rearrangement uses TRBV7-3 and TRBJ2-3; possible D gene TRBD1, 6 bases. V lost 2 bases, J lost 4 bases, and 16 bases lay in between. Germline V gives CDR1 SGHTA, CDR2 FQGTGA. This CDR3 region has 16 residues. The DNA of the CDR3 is TGTGCCAGCAGCTTACACGGGGCGAACAGGGCAGATACGCAGTATTTT. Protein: CASSLHGANRADTQYF.

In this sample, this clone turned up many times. The chain's CDR3 is CASSFRIKGEAFF. The CDR3 DNA reads as TGTGCCAGCAGCTTCCGAATCAAGGGGGAAGCTTTCTTT. The gene calls are TRBV7-9 and TRBJ1-1; perhaps TRBD1 as D (5 bases). The CDR3 extends over 13 amino acids. Trimming left V 3 bases short and J 8 bases short, with 13 bases between. Looked up from germline, CDR1 is SEHNR and CDR2 is FQNEAQ (reference sequence).

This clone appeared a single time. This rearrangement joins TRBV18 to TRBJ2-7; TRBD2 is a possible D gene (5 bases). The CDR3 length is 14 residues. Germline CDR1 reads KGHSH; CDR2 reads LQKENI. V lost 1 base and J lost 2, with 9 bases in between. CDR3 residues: CASSPRLIPYEQYF. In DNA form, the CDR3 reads TGTGCCAGCTCACCACGACTAATTCCCTACGAGCAGTACTTC.

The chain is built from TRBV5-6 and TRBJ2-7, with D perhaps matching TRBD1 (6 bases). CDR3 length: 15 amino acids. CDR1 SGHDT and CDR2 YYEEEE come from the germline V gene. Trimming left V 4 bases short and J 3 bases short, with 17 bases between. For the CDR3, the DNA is TGTGCCAGCAGCCCACAAACAGGGTTAGGCTACGAGCAGTACTTC. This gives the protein CASSPQTGLGYEQYF.

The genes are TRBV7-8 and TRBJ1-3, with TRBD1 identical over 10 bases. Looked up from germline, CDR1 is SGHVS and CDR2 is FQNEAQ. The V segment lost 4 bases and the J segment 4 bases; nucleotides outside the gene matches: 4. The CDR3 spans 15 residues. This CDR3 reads CASSWRDRGGNTIYF. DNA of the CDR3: TGTGCCAGCAGCTGGCGGGACAGGGGAGGAAACACCATATATTTT.

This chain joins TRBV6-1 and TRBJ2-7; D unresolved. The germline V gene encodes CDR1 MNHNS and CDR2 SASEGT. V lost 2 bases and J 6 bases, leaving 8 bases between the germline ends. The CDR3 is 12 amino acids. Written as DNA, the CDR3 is TGTGCCAGCAGTGAACCACAGTTCGAGCAGTACTTC. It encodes CASSEPQFEQYF.

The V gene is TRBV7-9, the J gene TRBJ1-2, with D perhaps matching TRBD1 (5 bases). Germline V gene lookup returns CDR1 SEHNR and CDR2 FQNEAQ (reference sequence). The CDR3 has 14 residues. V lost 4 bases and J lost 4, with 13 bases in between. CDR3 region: CASSSFRDSYGYTF. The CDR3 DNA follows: TGTGCCAGCAGCTCCTTCAGGGATAGCTATGGCTACACCTTC.

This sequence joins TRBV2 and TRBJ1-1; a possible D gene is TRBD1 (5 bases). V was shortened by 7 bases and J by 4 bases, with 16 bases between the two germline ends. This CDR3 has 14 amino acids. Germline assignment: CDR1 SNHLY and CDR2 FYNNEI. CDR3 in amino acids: CASKPPEGVTEAFF. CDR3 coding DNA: TGTGCCAGCAAACCCCCCGAAGGGGTCACTGAAGCTTTCTTT.

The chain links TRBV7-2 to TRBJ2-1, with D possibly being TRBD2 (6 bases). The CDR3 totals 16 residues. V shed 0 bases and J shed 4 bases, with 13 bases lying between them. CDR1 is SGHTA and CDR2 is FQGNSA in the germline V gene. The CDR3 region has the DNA TGTGCCAGCAGCTTAGCGCAGGGACTCCTATACAATGAGCAGTTCTTC. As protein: CASSLAQGLLYNEQFF. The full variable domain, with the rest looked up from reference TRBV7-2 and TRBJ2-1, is GAGVSQSPSNKVTEKGKDVELRCDPISGHTALYWYRQSLGQGLEFLIYFQGNSAPDKSGLPSDRFSAERTGGSVSTLTIQRTQQEDSAVYLCASSLAQGLLYNEQFFGPGTRLTVL.

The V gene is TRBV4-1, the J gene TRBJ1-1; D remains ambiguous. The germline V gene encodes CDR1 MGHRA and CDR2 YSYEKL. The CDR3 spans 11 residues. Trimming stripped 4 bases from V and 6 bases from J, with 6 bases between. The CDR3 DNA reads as TGCGCCAGCAGCCGCGAGGCTGAAGCTTTCTTT. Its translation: CASSREAEAFF.

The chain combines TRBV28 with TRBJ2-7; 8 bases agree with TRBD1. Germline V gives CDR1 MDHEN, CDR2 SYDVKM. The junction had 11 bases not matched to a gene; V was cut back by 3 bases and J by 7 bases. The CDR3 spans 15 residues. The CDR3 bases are TGTGCCAGCAGTTTCCCCGGACAGGGCCCTCGGGAGCAGTACTTC. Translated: CASSFPGQGPREQYF.

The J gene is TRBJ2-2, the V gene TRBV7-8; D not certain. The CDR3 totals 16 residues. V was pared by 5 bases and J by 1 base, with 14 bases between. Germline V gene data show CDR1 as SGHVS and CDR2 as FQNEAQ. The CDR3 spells CASSRLPVGNTGELFF. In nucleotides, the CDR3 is TGTGCCAGCAGCCGACTCCCGGTGGGGAACACCGGGGAGCTGTTTTTT.

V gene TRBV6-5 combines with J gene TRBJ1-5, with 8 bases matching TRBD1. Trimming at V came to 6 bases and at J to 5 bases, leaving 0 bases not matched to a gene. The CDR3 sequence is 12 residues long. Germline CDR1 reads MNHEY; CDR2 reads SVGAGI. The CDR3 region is CASRQGDQPQHF. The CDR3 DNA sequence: TGTGCCAGCAGACAGGGGGATCAGCCCCAGCATTTT.

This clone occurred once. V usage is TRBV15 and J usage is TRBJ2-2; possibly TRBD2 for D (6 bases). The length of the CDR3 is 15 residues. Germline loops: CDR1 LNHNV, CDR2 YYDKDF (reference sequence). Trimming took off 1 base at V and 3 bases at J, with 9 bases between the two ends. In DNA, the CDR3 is TGTGCCACCAGCAGAGGCGGGGTCGACACCGGGGAGCTGTTTTTT. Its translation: CATSRGGVDTGELFF.

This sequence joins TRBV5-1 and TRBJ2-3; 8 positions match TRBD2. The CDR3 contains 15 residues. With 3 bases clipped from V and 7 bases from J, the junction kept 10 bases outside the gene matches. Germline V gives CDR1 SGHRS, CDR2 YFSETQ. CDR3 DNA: TGCGCCAGCAGCTCGCGGGGGGACATCGTGAATACGCAGTATTTT. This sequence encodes CASSSRGDIVNTQYF.

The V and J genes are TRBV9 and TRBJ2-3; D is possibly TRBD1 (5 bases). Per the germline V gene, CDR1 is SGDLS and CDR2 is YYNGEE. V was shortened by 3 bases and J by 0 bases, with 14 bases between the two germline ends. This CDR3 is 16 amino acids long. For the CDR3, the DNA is TGTGCCAGCAGCGATCGGACACTCGATAGCACAGATACGCAGTATTTT. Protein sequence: CASSDRTLDSTDTQYF.

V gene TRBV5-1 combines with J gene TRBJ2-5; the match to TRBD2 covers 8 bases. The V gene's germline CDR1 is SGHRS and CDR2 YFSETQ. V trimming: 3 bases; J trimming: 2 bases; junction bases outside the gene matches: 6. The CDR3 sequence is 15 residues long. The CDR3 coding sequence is TGCGCCAGCAGCTCACTAGCGGTTATACAAGAGACCCAGTACTTC. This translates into CASSSLAVIQETQYF.

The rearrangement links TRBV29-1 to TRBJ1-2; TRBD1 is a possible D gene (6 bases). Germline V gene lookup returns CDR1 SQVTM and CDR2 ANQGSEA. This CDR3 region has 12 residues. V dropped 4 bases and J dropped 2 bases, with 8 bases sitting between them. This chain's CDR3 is CSVGDTNYGYTF. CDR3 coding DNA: TGCAGCGTTGGGGACACCAACTATGGCTACACCTTC.